This is a list of T cell receptor beta chains from one sample in a study of shared clonotypes between healthy human individuals. Only in-frame clones appear in the TCRdb table, and some are missing; sequencing was by immunoSEQ multiplex PCR. The sample contains some 2,000,000 clones, about 95% of which appear only once. Material for sequencing was naive CD8+ T cells sorted from blood. These TCRs come from a man younger than 35 in good health. The CDR3 runs from the conserved cysteine through the conserved F or W. Fields, in order: J gene, V gene, D gene, clone size, CDR3 DNA, CDR3 protein. The D gene is left open where the match is weak. Clone size is shown for a subset of rows, as once, few, many or a class of expanded clone.

TRBJ2-7,TRBV11-2,.,once,TGTGCCAGCAGCTTAGAGGTTTCAGAACGCTACGAGCAGTACTTC,CASSLEVSERYEQYF
TRBJ2-1,TRBV10-3,TRBD2,.,TGTGCCATCAGTGTAGCGGGGTCCTACAATGAGCAGTTCTTC,CAISVAGSYNEQFF
TRBJ2-7,TRBV9,.,.,TGTGCCAGCAGCGTGAGGCCCTTCTACGAGCAGTACTTC,CASSVRPFYEQYF
TRBJ1-1,TRBV4-1,TRBD1,.,TGCGCCAGCAGCTCGGACAGGGTCGGTGAAGCTTTCTTT,CASSSDRVGEAFF
TRBJ2-3,TRBV15,TRBD1,.,TGTGCCACCAGTCCTGAGACAGGGGGCCCAGATACGCAGTATTTT,CATSPETGGPDTQYF
TRBJ2-7,TRBV7-9,.,.,TGTGCCAGCAGCTTAGCGCGGAGCGAGCAGTACTTC,CASSLARSEQYF
TRBJ2-7,TRBV4-1,.,.,TGCGCCAGCAGCCAACCCGTCGGGAATTATTACGAGCAGTACTTC,CASSQPVGNYYEQYF
TRBJ1-1,TRBV5-6,TRBD1,.,TGTGCCAGCGAAAGACAGGGTAGCACTGAAGCTTTCTTT,CASERQGSTEAFF
TRBJ1-1,TRBV10-3,.,.,TGTGCCATCAGTGACCAGGTCGGCACTGAAGCTTTCTTT,CAISDQVGTEAFF
TRBJ1-1,TRBV28,.,.,TGTGCCAGCAGTTCCGAGGTGGGGACCACTGAAGCTTTCTTT,CASSSEVGTTEAFF
TRBJ2-2,TRBV6-5,.,.,TGTGCCAGCAGTTACGTGGGCGGGGAGCTGTTTTTT,CASSYVGGELFF
TRBJ1-1,TRBV25-1,TRBD1,.,TGTGCCAGCAGCGCTCTTAGACAGGGAAGCGCTGAAGCTTTCTTT,CASSALRQGSAEAFF
TRBJ2-7,TRBV27,.,.,TGTGCCAGCAGTTTATCCTTCGGGCCGTCGACGGCGGGCGAGCAGTACTTC,CASSLSFGPSTAGEQYF
TRBJ2-2,TRBV7-9,TRBD2,.,TGTGCCAGCAGCTTAGCACTAGCGGGAGTCACCGGGGAGCTGTTTTTT,CASSLALAGVTGELFF
TRBJ1-5,TRBV4-2,.,.,TGTGCCAGCAGCCAAGACGGCCCTCTTGGTGGCAATCAGCCCCAGCATTTT,CASSQDGPLGGNQPQHF
TRBJ2-7,TRBV9,TRBD1,.,TGTGCCAGCAGCCCCGGGACAGAGAACTACGAGCAGTACTTC,CASSPGTENYEQYF
TRBJ2-3,TRBV13,.,.,TGTGCCAGCAGCTTAGACGGGACTCCTAGCACAGATACGCAGTATTTT,CASSLDGTPSTDTQYF